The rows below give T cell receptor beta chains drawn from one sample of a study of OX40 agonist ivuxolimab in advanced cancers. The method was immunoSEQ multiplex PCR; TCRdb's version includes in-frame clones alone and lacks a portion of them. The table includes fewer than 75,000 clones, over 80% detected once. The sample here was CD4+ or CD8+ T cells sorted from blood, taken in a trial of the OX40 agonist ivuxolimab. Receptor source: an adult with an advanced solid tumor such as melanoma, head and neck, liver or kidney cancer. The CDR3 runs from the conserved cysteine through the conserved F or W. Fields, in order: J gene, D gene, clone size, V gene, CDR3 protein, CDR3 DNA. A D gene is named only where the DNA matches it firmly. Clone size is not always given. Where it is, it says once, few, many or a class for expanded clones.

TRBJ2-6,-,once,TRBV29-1,CSVPDGSSGANVLTF,TGCAGCGTCCCGGACGGGAGCTCTGGGGCCAACGTCCTGACTTTC
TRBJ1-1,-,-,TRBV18,CASSPPGVSGTEAFF,TGTGCCAGCTCACCACCGGGGGTATCAGGGACTGAAGCTTTCTTT
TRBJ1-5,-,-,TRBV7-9,CASSLGNANTYNQPQHF,TGTGCCAGCAGCTTAGGCAATGCGAACACCTACAATCAGCCCCAGCATTTT
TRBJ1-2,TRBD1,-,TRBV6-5,CASSRQGGDNYGYTF,TGTGCCAGCAGTCGACAGGGAGGGGATAACTATGGCTACACCTTC
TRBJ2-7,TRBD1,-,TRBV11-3,CASSSGTGYYEQYF,TGTGCCAGCAGCTCCGGGACAGGATACTACGAGCAGTACTTC
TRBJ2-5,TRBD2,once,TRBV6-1,CASIFNGLAGETQYF,TGTGCCAGCATTTTCAATGGACTAGCGGGAGAGACCCAGTACTTC
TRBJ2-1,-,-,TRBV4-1,CASSQRPAPTVDEQFF,TGCGCCAGCAGCCAACGTCCAGCCCCAACGGTCGATGAGCAGTTCTTC
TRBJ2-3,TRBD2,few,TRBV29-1,CSVEKGTSADTQYF,TGCAGCGTTGAAAAGGGAACTAGCGCAGATACGCAGTATTTT
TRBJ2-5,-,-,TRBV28,CASTPGTPETQYF,TGTGCCAGCACACCAGGGACTCCAGAGACCCAGTACTTC
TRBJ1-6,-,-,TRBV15,CATSRDSGGAGTSPLHF,TGTGCCACCAGCAGAGATTCTGGGGGCGCGGGCACTTCACCCCTCCACTTT
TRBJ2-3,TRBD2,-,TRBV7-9,CASSFYSGGSTDTQYF,TGTGCCAGCAGCTTTTATAGCGGGGGAAGCACAGATACGCAGTATTTT
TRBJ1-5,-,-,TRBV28,CASSYPQPQHF,TGTGCCAGCAGTTACCCTCAGCCCCAGCATTTT
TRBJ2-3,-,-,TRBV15,CATKTGTTDTQYF,TGTGCCACCAAAACAGGGACCACAGATACGCAGTATTTT
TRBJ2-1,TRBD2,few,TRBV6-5,CASSPGGYNEQFF,TGTGCCAGCAGCCCCGGGGGGTACAATGAGCAGTTCTTC
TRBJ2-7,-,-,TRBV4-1,CASSQGDEQYF,TGCGCCAGCAGCCAGGGGGACGAGCAGTACTTC
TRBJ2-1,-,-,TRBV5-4,CASSFKGGATYNEQFF,TGTGCCAGCAGCTTCAAAGGTGGAGCGACCTACAATGAGCAGTTCTTC
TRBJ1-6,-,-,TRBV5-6,CASSYDRSSYNSPLHF,TGTGCCAGCAGCTACGACAGGAGCTCCTATAATTCACCCCTCCACTTT
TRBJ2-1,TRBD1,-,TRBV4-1,CASSQVAGGSYNEQFF,TGCGCCAGCAGCCAGGTCGCAGGGGGCTCCTACAATGAGCAGTTCTTC
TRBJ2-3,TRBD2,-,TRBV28,CASSITGGAYTDTQYF,TGTGCCAGCAGTATAACCGGGGGGGCGTACACAGATACGCAGTATTTT
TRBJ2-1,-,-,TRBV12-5,CASGFVGGDYNEQFF,TGTGCTAGTGGTTTTGTGGGGGGAGACTACAATGAGCAGTTCTTC
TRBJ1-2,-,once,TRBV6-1,CASSEESTVHGYTF,TGTGCCAGCAGTGAAGAATCGACAGTCCATGGCTACACCTTC
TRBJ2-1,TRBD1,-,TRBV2,CASREGQATYNEQFF,TGTGCCAGCAGGGAGGGACAGGCGACCTACAATGAGCAGTTCTTC
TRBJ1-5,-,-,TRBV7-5,CVRSLRQRNQPQHF,TGTGTCAGAAGCTTACGACAGCGCAATCAGCCCCAGCATTTT
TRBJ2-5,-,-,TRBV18,CASSPPSRAQETQYF,TGTGCCAGCTCACCACCATCACGGGCTCAAGAGACCCAGTACTTC
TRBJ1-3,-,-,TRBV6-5,CASSYSTGASTIYF,TGTGCCAGCAGTTACTCGACAGGAGCCAGCACCATATATTTT
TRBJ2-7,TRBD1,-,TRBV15,CATSSGSGTEYTYF,TGTGCCACCAGCTCTGGCTCCGGGACAGAATACACCTACTTC
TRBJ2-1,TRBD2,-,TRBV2,CASSGKLAGVLNEQFF,TGTGCCAGCAGTGGGAAACTAGCGGGAGTTTTAAATGAGCAGTTCTTC
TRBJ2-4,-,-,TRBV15,CATSSGPGVAKNIQYF,TGTGCCACCAGCTCGGGCCCCGGTGTAGCCAAAAACATTCAGTACTTC
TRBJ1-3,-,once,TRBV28,CASRPPGNTIYF,TGTGCCAGCAGGCCTCCTGGAAACACCATATATTTT
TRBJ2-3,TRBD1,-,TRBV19,CASKETGITDTQYF,TGTGCCAGTAAAGAGACAGGGATTACAGATACGCAGTATTTT
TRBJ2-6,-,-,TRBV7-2,CASSFTGSSGANVLTF,TGTGCCAGCAGCTTCACAGGGTCCTCTGGGGCCAACGTCCTGACTTTC
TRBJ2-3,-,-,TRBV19,CASSPPGSTTDTQYF,TGTGCCAGTAGTCCGCCCGGGTCCACCACAGATACGCAGTATTTT
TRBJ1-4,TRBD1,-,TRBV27,CASSEPPGQGSEKLFF,TGTGCCAGCAGTGAGCCTCCGGGACAGGGAAGTGAAAAACTGTTTTTT
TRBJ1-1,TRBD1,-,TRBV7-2,CASSPGQMDTEAFF,TGTGCCAGCAGCCCGGGACAGATGGACACTGAAGCTTTCTTT
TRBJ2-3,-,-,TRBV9,CASRPGSSADTQYF,TGTGCCAGCAGACCGGGATCAAGCGCAGATACGCAGTATTTT
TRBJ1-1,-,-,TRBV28,CASSFQASQGPMNTEAFF,TGTGCCAGCAGTTTTCAGGCGTCGCAGGGCCCCATGAACACTGAAGCTTTCTTT
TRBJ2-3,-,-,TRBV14,CASSPPGAADTQYF,TGTGCCAGCTCTCCTCCCGGGGCGGCAGATACGCAGTATTTT
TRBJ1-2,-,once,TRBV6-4,CASSDGGSYGYTF,TGTGCCAGCAGTGATGGGGGGAGCTATGGCTACACCTTC
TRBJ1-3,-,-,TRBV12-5,CASGRSPVDTIYF,TGTGCTAGTGGCCGCTCGCCCGTGGACACCATATATTTT
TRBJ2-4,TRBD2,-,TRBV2,CAGGEREENIQYF,TGTGCCGGGGGGGAGCGGGAGGAAAACATTCAGTACTTC
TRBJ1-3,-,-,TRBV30,CAWSLGLQSGNTIYF,TGTGCCTGGAGCTTAGGGTTACAATCTGGAAACACCATATATTTT
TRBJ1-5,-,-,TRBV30,CAWSPGQEIRQPQHF,TGTGCCTGGAGTCCAGGGCAGGAGATTAGACAGCCCCAGCATTTT
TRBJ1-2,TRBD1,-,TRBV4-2,CASSLPVDRGLDGYTF,TGTGCCAGCAGCCTCCCGGTGGACAGGGGGCTGGATGGCTACACCTTC
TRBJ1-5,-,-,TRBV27,CASSFLGFNQPQHF,TGTGCCAGCAGTTTCCTTGGTTTTAATCAGCCCCAGCATTTT
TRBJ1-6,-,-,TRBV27,CASRPRGQGEYNSPLHF,TGTGCCAGCAGACCGCGGGGGCAGGGAGAATATAATTCACCCCTCCACTTT
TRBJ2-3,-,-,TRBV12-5,CASGLSRGHGTQYF,TGTGCTAGTGGTTTGTCCCGGGGCCACGGTACGCAGTATTTT
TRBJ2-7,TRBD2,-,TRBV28,CASSFPRAGVGYEQYF,TGTGCCAGCAGTTTCCCCCGGGCGGGGGTGGGCTACGAGCAGTACTTC
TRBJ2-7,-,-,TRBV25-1,CASSERSRGSYEQYF,TGTGCCAGCAGTGAAAGGAGTCGGGGCAGCTACGAGCAGTACTTC
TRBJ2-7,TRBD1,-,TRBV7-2,CASSLVKGAAYEQYF,TGTGCCAGCAGCTTAGTGAAGGGGGCCGCCTACGAGCAGTACTTC
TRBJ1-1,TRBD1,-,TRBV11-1,CASSHDRGGAFF,TGTGCCAGCAGCCACGACAGGGGAGGCGCTTTCTTT
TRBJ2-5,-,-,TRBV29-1,CSVVSQGKQYF,TGCAGCGTTGTGTCCCAGGGTAAACAGTACTTC
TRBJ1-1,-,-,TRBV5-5,CASAGVVNTEAFF,TGTGCCAGCGCAGGGGTTGTGAACACTGAAGCTTTCTTT
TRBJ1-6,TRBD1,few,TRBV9,CASSVGDRGNSPLHF,TGTGCCAGCAGCGTAGGGGACAGGGGAAATTCACCCCTCCACTTT
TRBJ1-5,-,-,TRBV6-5,CASRGGSSQPQHF,TGTGCCAGCAGAGGAGGATCCAGTCAGCCCCAGCATTTT
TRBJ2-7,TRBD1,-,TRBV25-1,CASSGGGQGTGEQYF,TGTGCCAGCAGTGGTGGGGGACAGGGGACGGGGGAGCAGTACTTC